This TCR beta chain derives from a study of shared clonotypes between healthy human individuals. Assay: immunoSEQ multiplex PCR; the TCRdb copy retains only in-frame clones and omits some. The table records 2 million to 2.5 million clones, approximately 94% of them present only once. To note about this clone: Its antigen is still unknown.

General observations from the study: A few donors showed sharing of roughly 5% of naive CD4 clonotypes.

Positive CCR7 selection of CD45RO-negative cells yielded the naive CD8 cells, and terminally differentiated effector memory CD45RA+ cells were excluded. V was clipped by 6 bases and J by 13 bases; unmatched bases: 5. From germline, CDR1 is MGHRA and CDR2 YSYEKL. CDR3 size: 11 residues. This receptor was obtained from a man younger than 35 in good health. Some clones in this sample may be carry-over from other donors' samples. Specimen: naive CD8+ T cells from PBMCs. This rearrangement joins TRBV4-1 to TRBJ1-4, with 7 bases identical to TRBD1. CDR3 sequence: CASSQGVILFF. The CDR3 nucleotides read TGCGCCAGCAGTCAGGGGGTTATACTGTTTTTT.